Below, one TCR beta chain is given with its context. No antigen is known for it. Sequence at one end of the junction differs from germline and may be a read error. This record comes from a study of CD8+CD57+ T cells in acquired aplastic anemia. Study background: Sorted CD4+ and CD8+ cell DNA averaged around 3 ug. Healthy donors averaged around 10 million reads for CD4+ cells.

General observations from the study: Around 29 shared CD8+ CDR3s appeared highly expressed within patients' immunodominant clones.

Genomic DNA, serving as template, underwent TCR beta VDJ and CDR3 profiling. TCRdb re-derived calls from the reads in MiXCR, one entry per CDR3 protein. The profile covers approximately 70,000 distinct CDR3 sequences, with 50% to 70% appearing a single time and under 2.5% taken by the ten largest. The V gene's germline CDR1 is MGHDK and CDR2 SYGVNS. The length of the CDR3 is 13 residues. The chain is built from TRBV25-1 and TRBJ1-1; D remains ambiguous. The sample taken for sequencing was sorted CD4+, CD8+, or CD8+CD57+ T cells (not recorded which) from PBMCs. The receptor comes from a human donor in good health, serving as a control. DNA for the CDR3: TGTGCCAGCAGTGAAAGGGAGAACCCTGAAGCTTTCTTT. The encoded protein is CASSERENPEAFF.